The T cell receptor (beta chain) under discussion was sequenced for a study of molecular identifiers for immune sequencing clone quantification (dated by TCRdb to between 2017 and 2018). A note on the overall study: For a replicate experiment, RNA from roughly 21,000 or 96,000 naive CD8 T cells was divided into five aliquots, and four of the five aliquots were sequenced. The study was a methods study using CD8 T cells to benchmark molecular-identifier clustering-based TCR repertoire sequencing (MIDCIRS) and TCR RNA copy counting.

A word on this clonotype: Its antigen is unknown. Base qualities are not provided; no much larger clone lies one nucleotide away.

Results the study describes overall, beyond this receptor: Modeling gave about 3.2 recovered TCR RNA copies per cell versus 8 to 10 by digital PCR, implying approximately 30% capture efficiency. When barcode sub-clustering was not used, chimeric consensus sequences inflated TCR diversity, with chimeras reaching as high as 47%. Naive libraries contained spiked-in Jurkat TCR RNA (roughly 10 copies' worth), which is not part of the donor repertoire. Highly expanded clone sizes could be underestimated if identical TCR molecules share a barcode. Spiked-in Jurkat TCR RNA equivalent to a single cell was reported to be detectable even among 980,000 or so naive CD8 T cells. In CMV-specific effector cells, clones with more than 20 RNA copies contained over 99% of molecules, whereas in naive cells such clones contained under 1% of molecules.

Libraries of naive CD8 T cells were generated from about 21,000 to 970,000 sorted cells, with 10%, 30% or 50% of the purified RNA used. On a BD FACSAria II, naive CD8 T cells were FACS-sorted as CD8+CD4-CCR7+CD45RA+ and collected into RLT Plus buffer. To test detection sensitivity, Jurkat RNA equal to over nine TCR copies was added to samples of roughly 18,000-1,100,000 naive CD8 T cells. Enrichment of CD8 T cells was done with RosetteSep CD8+ T Cell Enrichment Cocktail plus Ficoll-Paque, and ACK red cell lysis came afterward. The junction carries 14 bases between V and J, which are trimmed by 4 bases and 3 bases respectively. Counted from cysteine to phenylalanine, this CDR3 has 14 amino acids. Of the read, only the CDR3 DNA is kept; its 42 bases are in frame from base 1. The germline V gene supplies CDR1 SGDLS and CDR2 YYNGEE. Library generation was performed with PCR. Instrument used: NextSeq 500. Bulk TCR libraries were made following a previously described method, with the TCR primers given in Table S5. Total RNA was purified with the Qiagen AllPrep DNA/RNA kit. Before analysis, reads from multiple sequencing runs of the same library were pooled. Concerning the study's data processing: Reads were retained only if their TCR constant sequence matched exactly, and those retained reads were trimmed to 150 nt and grouped according to their 12-nt molecular barcodes. Within each barcode group, reads were sub-clustered at a 15% Levenshtein threshold, and quality-weighted consensus sequences were built per RNA molecule. Non-functional sequences were filtered out, along with any lower-count sequence sitting one edit away from another sequence. On the basis of fitting two negative binomial distributions, barcode sub-clusters with fewer than 20% of the maximum read count were discarded. TCRdb trimmed the raw reads at Q25, called clones with MiXCR and kept productive beta chains. CDR3 protein duplicates are merged, each entry listing the most common genes and DNA. In this record, the V and J calls reflect TCRdb's handling and not the investigators' own analysis. This sample comprises around 470,000 distinct CDR3 sequences, around 23% of them detected only once. 0.7% to 0.9% of the sample is taken by the ten largest.

Here the chain combines TRBV9 and TRBJ2-7, with the D gene not confidently named. Sequenced sample: naive CD8+ T cells from blood, with Jurkat cell RNA spiked in. The sample's cell subset or site label, decoded: FACS-sorted CD8+CD4-CCR7+CD45RA+ naive T cells. The source of this sequence is a human donor in good health. Some libraries in this study had Jurkat cell RNA spiked in. DNA sequence: TGTGCCAGCAGCATCCGGGCCACCGACTACGAGCAGTACTTC. The resulting protein is CASSIRATDYEQYF.